The clone carrying this T cell receptor beta chain has just a few counts. The data derive from a study of regulatory T cells in long-lasting Graves disease. In building TCR beta libraries, iRepertoire HTBI primers were used together with Arm-PCR of CDR3 regions. MiXCR was run by TCRdb on the multiplex PCR reads, yielding one entry per CDR3 protein. The sample lists 400,000 to 550,000 distinct CDR3 sequences; roughly 17% were seen once. Stated time point: newly diagnosed GD, antithyroid drugs for less than 3 months. Construction of the TCR library relied on RNA isolated from PBMCs. Graves' disease diagnoses used American Thyroid Association guidelines. Between the trimmed V and J ends, which lost 6 bases and 10 bases, there was a span of 15 bases. The CDR3 is made up of 13 amino acids. Germline CDR1 is MNHNS and CDR2 is SASEGT. This sample also appeared in a second study, on T cells in Graves' hyperthyroidism and ophthalmopathy. That source adds: The HTBI primer set drove a first-round RT-PCR of the TCR CDR3. Blood also carried most thyroid clonotypes expanded above 0.001.

The origin of this receptor is a woman between 18 and 29 years old with Graves disease. The material was peripheral blood mononuclear cells (PBMCs), obtained at new diagnosis, from a patient treated with antithyroid drugs. The genes are TRBV6-1 and TRBJ1-4; D gene uncertain. The DNA for the CDR3 is TGTGCCAGCAGGGCGGGCGGGGAAGGAAAACTGTTTTTT. This codes for CASRAGGEGKLFF.